Presented here are 4 T cell receptor beta chains from one specimen sequenced in a study of immune evolution from preneoplasia to lung adenocarcinoma. Assay: immunoSEQ multiplex PCR; the TCRdb copy retains only in-frame clones and omits some. This table holds some 7,000 clones, roughly 75% found once. The sequencing sample was made of FFPE adjacent normal lung tissue. These receptors all stem from a person aged 55-80 years with lung adenocarcinoma.

This clone was counted once. The rearrangement uses TRBV7-6 and TRBJ2-2, with 7 nucleotides matching TRBD2. The germline V gene has CDR1 SGHVS and CDR2 FNYEAQ. CDR3 length: 16 residues. Losses at the gene ends were 3 bases for V and 3 bases for J; bases not matched to a gene: 7. In DNA form, the CDR3 reads TGTGCCAGCAGCTTGGCTAGCGGCAGGGACACCGGGGAGCTGTTTTTT. Encoded protein: CASSLASGRDTGELFF.

This rearrangement joins TRBV7-8 to TRBJ2-2; D gene unclear. This CDR3 comprises 15 residues. The germline gives CDR1 SGHVS, CDR2 FQNEAQ. Trimming left V 3 bases short and J 3 bases short, with 11 bases between. CDR3: CASSFNRPDTGELFF. CDR3 in DNA: TGTGCCAGCAGCTTTAACAGACCTGACACCGGGGAGCTGTTTTTT.

This chain uses TRBV6-5 with TRBJ2-2, with 11 bases that match TRBD1. The CDR3 is made up of 14 amino acids. The trim removed 6 bases at V and 3 bases at J, leaving 0 bases unmatched. Germline CDR1 and CDR2: MNHEY and SVGAGI. In nucleotides, the CDR3 is TGTGCCAGCAGGGGACAGGGGGACACCGGGGAGCTGTTTTTT. Encoded protein: CASRGQGDTGELFF.

This chain joins TRBV11-3 and TRBJ2-1, with TRBD2 matching over 7 bases. The V and J ends lost 4 bases and 5 bases, in that order; junction bases with no gene match: 5. The CDR3 consists of 14 residues. CDR1 and CDR2 (germline): SGHNT, YENEEA. The CDR3 sequence is CASSSAGLNNEQFF. The CDR3 DNA reads TGTGCCAGCAGCTCAGCGGGATTAAACAATGAGCAGTTCTTC.